The clone carrying this T cell receptor (beta chain) ranks as medium-sized. Its antigen remains unidentified. These data belong to a study of T cell repertoires in aging, cancer and after chemotherapy. Turning to the study itself: Over several months to years, re-sampled healthy donor repertoires clearly shared clones.

Multiplex touch-down PCR with TRB-A/B primers amplified rearranged V-D-J TRB sequences. TCRdb independently ran MiXCR on the multiplex PCR reads; one entry per CDR3 protein. Counted here are over 8,500 distinct CDR3 sequences, around a quarter occurring once; the ten biggest clones make up 2% to 3%. The template was genomic DNA from peripheral blood, not RNA. Points from the study as a whole: Rebound thymic output was suggested by rising median generation probability during chemotherapy in each cancer cohort.

The junction had 18 bases not matched to a gene; V was cut back by 8 bases and J by 4 bases. The germline CDR1 and CDR2 sequences are GTSNPN and SVGIG (reference sequence). The CDR3 spans 17 residues. Material for sequencing was blood. The clonotype was recovered from a human donor in good health. The chain joins TRBV30 to TRBJ2-2; 8 bases match TRBD1. In nucleotides, the CDR3 is TGTGCCAGCATACCCGTTGGGACAGGATTACGCACCGGGGAGCTGTTTTTT. As protein: CASIPVGTGLRTGELFF.